This is a list of T cell receptor beta chains from one sample in a study of tumor-infiltrating lymphocytes in primary liver carcinoma. TCRdb reprocessed the multiplex PCR reads via MiXCR and lists one record per CDR3 protein. The repertoire consists of some 94,000 distinct CDR3 sequences, with about 70% occurring once and the leading ten covering over 7.5%. The sample consisted of liver tumor tissue from sampling region 5. These receptors were obtained from a woman between 55 and 75 years old with primary liver carcinoma and hepatitis B virus infection. The CDR3 runs from the conserved cysteine through the conserved F or W. The D gene is left open where the match is weak.

D,V,J,CDR3
-,TRBV7-9,TRBJ1-1,CASNFGDRGNTGAFF
TRBD2,TRBV11-2,TRBJ2-3,CASSSPLTGTSHPDTQYF
-,TRBV11-2,TRBJ2-1,CASSIQNEQFF
-,TRBV20-1,TRBJ2-2,CSARNAEAGGWTGELFF
-,TRBV11-2,TRBJ1-2,CASSIEPIKALRYGYTF
-,TRBV5-1,TRBJ2-1,CASSPGGRRQDNEQFF
-,TRBV7-9,TRBJ2-1,CASDDNYNMQFF
-,TRBV12-3/TRBV12-4,TRBJ1-4,CASSLTTGGTNEELFF
-,TRBV11-3,TRBJ2-3,CASSLSFRPLRTDTQYF
TRBD2,TRBV4-1,TRBJ2-1,CASSPIPGTSFESSYNDQFF
-,TRBV4-2,TRBJ2-7,CASSRDFGDLTYEQYF
-,TRBV7-8,TRBJ1-3,CASSLRFGSSGNTIYF
-,TRBV7-9,TRBJ2-3,CASSFNTGTQYF
TRBD1,TRBV6-6,TRBJ1-5,CARSTTGGRQPQHF
TRBD1,TRBV4-1,TRBJ2-5,CASSQETGGEGETHYF
TRBD2,TRBV6-1,TRBJ2-4,CASCEVGGSLNIQYF
TRBD1,TRBV6-5,TRBJ1-1,CPSSSQGANTDAFF
-,TRBV12-3/TRBV12-4,TRBJ2-5,CASSPSGRGRETQYF
-,TRBV12-3/TRBV12-4,TRBJ2-7,CASSLAGSEQYF
-,TRBV6-6,TRBJ2-2,CTSSYSGGIAGELFF
TRBD2,TRBV4-1,TRBJ2-4,CASSQGGTSGSAGAKNIQYF
TRBD1,TRBV29-1,TRBJ2-2,CSVIQTGTENTGELFF
TRBD2,TRBV11-3,TRBJ2-1,CAIGLGRGEWGVDEQFF
TRBD1,TRBV5-8,TRBJ1-5,CASNRPGQGALEPQHF
-,TRBV7-8,TRBJ1-1,CASSWKGVTEAFF
-,TRBV11-2,TRBJ2-1,CASSQQNTYEQFF